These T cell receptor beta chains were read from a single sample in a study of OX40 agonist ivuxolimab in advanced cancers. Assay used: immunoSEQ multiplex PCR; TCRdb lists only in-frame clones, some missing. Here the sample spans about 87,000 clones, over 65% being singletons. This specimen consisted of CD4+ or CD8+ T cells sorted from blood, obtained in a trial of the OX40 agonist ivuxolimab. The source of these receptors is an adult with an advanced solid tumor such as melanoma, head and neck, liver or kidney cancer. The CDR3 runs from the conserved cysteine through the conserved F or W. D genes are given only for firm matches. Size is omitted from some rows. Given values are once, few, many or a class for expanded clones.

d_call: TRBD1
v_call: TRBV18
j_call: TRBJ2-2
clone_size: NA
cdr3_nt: TGTGCCAGCCACAGGGGCCAAAACACCGGGGAGCTGTTTTTT
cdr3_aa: CASHRGQNTGELFF

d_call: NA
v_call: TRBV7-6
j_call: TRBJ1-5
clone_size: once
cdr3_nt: TGTGCCAGCAGCTTAGTAGGGCAGAAGGGCCAGCCCCAGCATTTT
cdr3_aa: CASSLVGQKGQPQHF

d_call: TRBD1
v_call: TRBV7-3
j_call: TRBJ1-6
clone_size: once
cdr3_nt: TGTGCCAGCAGCCAAGGGGGCAGTTCACCCCTCCACTTT
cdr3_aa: CASSQGGSSPLHF

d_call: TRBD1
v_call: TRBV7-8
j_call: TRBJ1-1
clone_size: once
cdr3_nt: TGTGCCAGCAGCTTAACCACCCAGGGGGCCCGCGGAGCTTTCTTT
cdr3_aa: CASSLTTQGARGAFF

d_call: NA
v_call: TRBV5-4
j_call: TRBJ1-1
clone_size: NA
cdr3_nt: TGTGCCAGCAGCTTGGACAGTCTCGGGAACACTGAAGCTTTCTTT
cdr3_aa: CASSLDSLGNTEAFF

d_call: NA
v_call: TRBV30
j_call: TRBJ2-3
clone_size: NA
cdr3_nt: TGTGCCTGGAGTGTCAGCACCACTAGCACAGATACGCAGTATTTT
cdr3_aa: CAWSVSTTSTDTQYF

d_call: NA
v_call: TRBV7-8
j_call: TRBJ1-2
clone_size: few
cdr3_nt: TGTGCCAGCAGCTTACTCCCAGGCAATGGCTACACCTTC
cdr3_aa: CASSLLPGNGYTF

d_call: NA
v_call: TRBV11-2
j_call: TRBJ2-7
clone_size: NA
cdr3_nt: TGTGCCAGCAGCTCCAACAGGGACTCTTCCTACGAGCAGTACTTC
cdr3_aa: CASSSNRDSSYEQYF

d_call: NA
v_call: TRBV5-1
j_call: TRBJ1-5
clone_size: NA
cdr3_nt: TGCGCCAGCAGCCCCGGACCGGCGAATCAGCCCCAGCATTTT
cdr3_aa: CASSPGPANQPQHF

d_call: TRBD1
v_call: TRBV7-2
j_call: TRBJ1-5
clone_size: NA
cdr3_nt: TGTGCCAGCAGCCGAGGACAGGGAGGGAGCAATCAGCCCCAGCATTTT
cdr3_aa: CASSRGQGGSNQPQHF

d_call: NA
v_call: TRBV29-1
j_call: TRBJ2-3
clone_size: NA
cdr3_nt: TGCAGCGTTGTATGGGGGGCGCGGTCAGATACGCAGTATTTT
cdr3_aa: CSVVWGARSDTQYF

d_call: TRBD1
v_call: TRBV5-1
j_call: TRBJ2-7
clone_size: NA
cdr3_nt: TGCGCCAGCAGCCCTGGACAGGGCGGCGACGAGCAGTACTTC
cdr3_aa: CASSPGQGGDEQYF

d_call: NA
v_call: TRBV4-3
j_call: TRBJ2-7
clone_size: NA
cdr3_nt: TGCGCCAGCAGCCAAGATAGGGGGTACGAGCAGTACTTC
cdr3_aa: CASSQDRGYEQYF

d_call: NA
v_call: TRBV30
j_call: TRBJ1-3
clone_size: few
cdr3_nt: TGTGCCTGGAGTTCTCTGCGGGGAAACACCATATATTTT
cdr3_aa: CAWSSLRGNTIYF

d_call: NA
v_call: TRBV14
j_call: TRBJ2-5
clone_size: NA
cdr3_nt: TGTGCCAGCAGCCAGTCCCGGTGGGAGACCCAGTACTTC
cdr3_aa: CASSQSRWETQYF

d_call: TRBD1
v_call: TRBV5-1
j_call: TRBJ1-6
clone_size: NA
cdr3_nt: TGCGCCAGCAGCCCGAATCCGGGACAGACTAATTCACCCCTCCACTTT
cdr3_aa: CASSPNPGQTNSPLHF

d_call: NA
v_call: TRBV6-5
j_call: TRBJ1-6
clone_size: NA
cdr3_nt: TGTGCCAGCAGCCCCTCGTTAAATTCACCCCTCCACTTT
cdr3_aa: CASSPSLNSPLHF

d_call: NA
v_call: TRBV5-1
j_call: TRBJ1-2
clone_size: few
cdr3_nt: TGCGCCAGCAGCTTGGGGCTCAGTTCTAACTATGGCTACACCTTC
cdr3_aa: CASSLGLSSNYGYTF

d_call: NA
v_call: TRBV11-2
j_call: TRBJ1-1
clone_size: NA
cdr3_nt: TGTGCCAGCAGCCCCCGCTTTTCGAATAAAAACACTGAAGCTTTCTTT
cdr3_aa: CASSPRFSNKNTEAFF

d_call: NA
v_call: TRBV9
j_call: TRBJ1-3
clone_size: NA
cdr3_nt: TGTGCCAGCAGCGGTGACACGCTCTCTGGAAACACCATATATTTT
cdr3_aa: CASSGDTLSGNTIYF

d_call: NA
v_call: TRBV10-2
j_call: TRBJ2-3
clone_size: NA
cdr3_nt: TGCGCCAGTCTAGGGGAGTATAGCACAGATACGCAGTATTTT
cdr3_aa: CASLGEYSTDTQYF

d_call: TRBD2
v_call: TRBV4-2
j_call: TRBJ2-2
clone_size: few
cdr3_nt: TGTGCCAGCAGCCCCGGGACTAGCGGGGGTAGCGGGGAGCTGTTTTTT
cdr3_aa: CASSPGTSGGSGELFF

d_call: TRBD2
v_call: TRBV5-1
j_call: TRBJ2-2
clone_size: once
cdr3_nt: TGCGCCAGCAGCCGTCTAGCGGGGGACACCGGGGAGCTGTTTTTT
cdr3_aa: CASSRLAGDTGELFF

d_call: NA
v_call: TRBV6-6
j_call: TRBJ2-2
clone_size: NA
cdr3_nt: TGTGCCAGCAGTCGGGACCGCGATTTTAACACCGGGGAGCTGTTTTTT
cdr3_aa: CASSRDRDFNTGELFF

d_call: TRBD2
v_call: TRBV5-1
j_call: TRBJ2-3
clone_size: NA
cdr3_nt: TGCGCCACCACTTCCTTAGCGGGGGGGACAGATACGCAGTATTTT
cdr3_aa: CATTSLAGGTDTQYF

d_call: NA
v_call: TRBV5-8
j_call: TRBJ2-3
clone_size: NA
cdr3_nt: TGTGCCAGCAGCCCCGGGGGACACACAGATACGCAGTATTTT
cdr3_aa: CASSPGGHTDTQYF

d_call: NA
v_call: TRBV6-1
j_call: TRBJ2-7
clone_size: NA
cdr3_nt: TGTGCCAGCAGTGAGCCACAGGGTCCCCCCTACGAGCAGTACTTC
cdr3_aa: CASSEPQGPPYEQYF

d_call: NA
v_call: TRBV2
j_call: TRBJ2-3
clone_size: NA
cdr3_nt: TGTGCCAGCAGTGGGACAACAACTAGCACAGATACGCAGTATTTT
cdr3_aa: CASSGTTTSTDTQYF

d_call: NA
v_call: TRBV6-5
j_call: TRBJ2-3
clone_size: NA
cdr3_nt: TGTGCCAGCAGGAGGGGGCGGGAAGATACGCAGTATTTT
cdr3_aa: CASRRGREDTQYF

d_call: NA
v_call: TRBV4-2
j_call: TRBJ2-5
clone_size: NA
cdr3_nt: TGTGCCAGCAGCCGCTCTGGAGGGGGGCGACAAGAGACCCAGTACTTC
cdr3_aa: CASSRSGGGRQETQYF

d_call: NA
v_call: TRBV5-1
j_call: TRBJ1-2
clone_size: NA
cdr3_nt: TGCGCCAGCAGCTTGGAGGGCAGGGAGAATGGCTACACCTTC
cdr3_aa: CASSLEGRENGYTF

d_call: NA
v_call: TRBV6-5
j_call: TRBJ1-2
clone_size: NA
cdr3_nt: TGTGCCAGCAGTGGCCCGCCGGACACCTATGGCTACACCTTC
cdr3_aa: CASSGPPDTYGYTF

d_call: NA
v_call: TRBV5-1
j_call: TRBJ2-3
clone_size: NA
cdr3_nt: TGCGCCAGCAGCTTGGTGGGCGGGGTGTCTGATACGCAGTATTTT
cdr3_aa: CASSLVGGVSDTQYF

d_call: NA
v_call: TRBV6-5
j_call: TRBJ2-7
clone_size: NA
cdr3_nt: TGTGCCAGCAGTGGCGACGTATCCTACGAGCAGTACTTC
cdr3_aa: CASSGDVSYEQYF

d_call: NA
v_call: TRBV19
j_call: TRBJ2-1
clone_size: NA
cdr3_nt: TGTGCCAGTACCCGTGGAGGGCGTAGCTCCTACAATGAGCAGTTCTTC
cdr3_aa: CASTRGGRSSYNEQFF

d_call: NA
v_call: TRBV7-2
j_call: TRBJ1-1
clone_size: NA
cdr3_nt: TGTGCCAGCAGCTTAGTAGGAACAAACACTGAAGCTTTCTTT
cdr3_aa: CASSLVGTNTEAFF

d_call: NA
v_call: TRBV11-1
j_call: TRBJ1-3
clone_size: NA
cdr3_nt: TGTGCCAGCAGCTTAGAGGGGGTTAGGAGGGAAAAGGGAAACACCATATATTTT
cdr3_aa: CASSLEGVRREKGNTIYF

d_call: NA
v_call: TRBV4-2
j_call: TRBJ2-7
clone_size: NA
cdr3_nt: TGTGCCAGCAGCCAAGCCACCGGGACGAAATCCTACGAGCAGTACTTC
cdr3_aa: CASSQATGTKSYEQYF

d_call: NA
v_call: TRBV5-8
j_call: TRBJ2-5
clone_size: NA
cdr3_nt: TGTGCCAGCAGCTTGGCCGGGGTGAAGACCCAGTACTTC
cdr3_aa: CASSLAGVKTQYF

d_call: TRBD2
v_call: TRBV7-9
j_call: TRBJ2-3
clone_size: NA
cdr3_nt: TGTGCCAGCAGCTTCAGCGGGGAGGAAGATACGCAGTATTTT
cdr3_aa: CASSFSGEEDTQYF

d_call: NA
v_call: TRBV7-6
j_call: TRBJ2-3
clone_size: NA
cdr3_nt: TGTGCCAGCAGCAAAACTCAGCCGGATACGCAGTATTTT
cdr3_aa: CASSKTQPDTQYF